The 25 T cell receptor beta chains given below trace back to one sample, sequenced in a study of cytomegalovirus exposure and HLA in healthy donors. PCR employed 60 Vbeta and 13 Jbeta primers. Method: immunoSEQ multiplex PCR; TCRdb's copy keeps in-frame clones and lacks some. The sample holds about 150,000 clones, about 73% seen once. Input material: PBMCs. The receptors were gathered from a woman aged 35 to 49 in good health and CMV-seronegative.

Written as DNA, the CDR3 is TGCGCCAGTTCAGGGGGATTTACAACTAATGAAAAACTGTTTTTT. This translates into CASSGGFTTNEKLFF. The V gene is TRBV5-1, the J gene TRBJ1-4; 7 bases are a match to TRBD1. V shed 8 bases and J 0 bases; nucleotides not matched to a gene: 7. Looked up from germline, CDR1 is SGHRS and CDR2 is YFSETQ. The CDR3 sequence is 15 residues long.

The gene calls are TRBV5-1 and TRBJ2-2; D remains ambiguous. Germline CDR1 SGHRS, CDR2 YFSETQ. Trimming took 0 bases from V and 4 from J, leaving 7 bases between them. CDR3 length equals 14 residues. The CDR3 bases are TGCGCCAGCAGCTTGGCCCCTAGCACCGGGGAGCTGTTTTTT. Encoded protein: CASSLAPSTGELFF.

The chain recombines TRBV7-8 with TRBJ1-6; D gene uncertain. V lost 5 bases, J lost 13 bases, and 15 bases lay in between. This CDR3 region has 13 residues. CDR1 is SGHVS and CDR2 is FQNEAQ in the germline V gene. The CDR3 DNA reads as TGTGCCAGCAGCCTGGAGAGCCCGCGGCCCCTCCACTTT. It specifies CASSLESPRPLHF.

The chain joins TRBV5-6 to TRBJ1-5; tentative D call: TRBD1 (5 bases). This CDR3 has 15 residues. Looked up from germline, CDR1 is SGHDT and CDR2 is YYEEEE. V dropped 2 bases and J dropped 3 bases, with 12 bases sitting between them. CDR3 loop: CASSFGAGLNQPQHF. The CDR3 coding sequence is TGTGCCAGCAGCTTCGGGGCGGGACTCAATCAGCCCCAGCATTTT.

This chain connects TRBV4-1 to TRBJ1-1, with D perhaps TRBD1 (5 bases). Germline CDR1 reads MGHRA; CDR2 reads YSYEKL. This CDR3 comprises 14 residues. The V and J ends lost 2 bases and 5 bases respectively, with 12 bases between them. The CDR3 region has the DNA TGCGCCAGCAGCCAACCAGGGAGGCGAACTGAAGCTTTCTTT. It codes for CASSQPGRRTEAFF.

The rearrangement links TRBV6-4 to TRBJ2-7, with D perhaps TRBD1 (6 bases). CDR1 and CDR2 (germline): MRHNA, SNTAGT. The V and J ends lost 7 bases and 1 base respectively, with 11 bases between them. The CDR3 is 13 amino acids. CDR3 sequence reads: CASTDRTSYEQYF. CDR3 in DNA: TGTGCCAGCACGGACAGAACTTCCTACGAGCAGTACTTC.

This sequence joins TRBV6-5 and TRBJ2-7; D possibly corresponds to TRBD2 (6 bases). Germline CDR1 reads MNHEY; CDR2 reads SVGAGI. This CDR3 is built from 16 residues. V dropped 0 bases and J dropped 1 base, with 13 bases sitting between them. CDR3 in DNA: TGTGCCAGCAGTTACTCCCTTCCTAGCGCTTCCTACGAGCAGTACTTC. As protein: CASSYSLPSASYEQYF.

The V and J genes are TRBV5-4 and TRBJ2-5; 13 positions match TRBD2. The tail of the sequence fits TRBJ2-7 better, so the J call may be wrong. Germline-derived CDR1 and CDR2 are SGHNT and YYREEE (reference sequence). This CDR3 has 15 residues. The CDR3 region is CASSLAGTSGAEQYF. The CDR3, as DNA: TGTGCCAGCAGCTTGGCCGGGACTAGCGGGGCCGAGCAGTACTTC.

There are a few counts of this clone. The V gene is TRBV4-1, the J gene TRBJ2-3; the match to TRBD2 covers 12 bases. Per the germline V gene, CDR1 is MGHRA and CDR2 is YSYEKL. J gave up 6 bases and V 0 bases, and 16 bases lay outside the gene matches. The CDR3 is 20 amino acids. The CDR3 sequence is CASSQDIIGLAGGPTDTQYF. CDR3 DNA: TGCGCCAGCAGCCAAGATATTATTGGGCTAGCGGGGGGGCCCACGGATACGCAGTATTTT.

The chain combines TRBV7-9 with TRBJ2-2; 8 nucleotides line up with TRBD1. CDR3 size: 16 residues. Unmatched junction bases numbered 6, after V lost 3 bases and J lost 3 bases. Germline CDR1 is SEHNR and CDR2 is FQNEAQ (reference sequence). The CDR3 DNA is TGTGCCAGCAGCTTTTGGGGGACAGGATACACCGGGGAGCTGTTTTTT. Translation: CASSFWGTGYTGELFF.

The chain combines TRBV15 with TRBJ2-6, with 7 positions matching TRBD1. V was clipped by 2 bases and J by 2 bases; unmatched bases: 0. The germline CDR1 and CDR2 sequences are LNHNV and YYDKDF (reference sequence). The CDR3 spans 15 residues. CDR3 sequence (DNA): TGTGCCACCAGCAGAACAGGGGCTGGGGCCAACGTCCTGACTTTC. Protein product: CATSRTGAGANVLTF.

The CDR3 nucleotides read TGTGCCAGCAGTGGACAGTTCGGTGAGACCCAGTACTTC. Translation gives CASSGQFGETQYF. V usage is TRBV2 and J usage is TRBJ2-5; D might be TRBD1 (5 bases). Trimming removed 4 bases from V and 5 bases from J, with 11 bases in between. Germline loops: CDR1 SNHLY, CDR2 FYNNEI. This CDR3 has 13 residues.

This clone turned up a few times. The chain links TRBV7-3 to TRBJ2-3; D is uncertain. With 2 bases removed from V and 3 bases from J, the gap between germline ends came to 9 bases. This CDR3 is built from 14 residues. CDR1 is SGHTA, CDR2 FQGTGA, per germline. CDR3 DNA sequence: TGTGCCAGCAGCTTAGGAGACCCGACAGATACGCAGTATTTT. This codes for CASSLGDPTDTQYF.

The rearrangement links TRBV27 to TRBJ1-1; 7 bases fit TRBD1. The CDR3 consists of 14 residues. V shed 2 bases, J shed 2 bases, and the junction held 2 bases outside the gene matches. Germline CDR1 reads MNHEY; CDR2 reads SMNVEV (reference sequence). CDR3 sequence reads: CASSLKGGNTEAFF. As DNA, the CDR3 is TGTGCCAGCAGTTTAAAAGGGGGCAACACTGAAGCTTTCTTT.

The CDR3 DNA reads as TGTGCCAGCACAGGGCCCTACAATGAGCAGTTCTTC. Translation: CASTGPYNEQFF. The chain employs TRBV2 and TRBJ2-1, with D perhaps matching TRBD1 (5 bases). V lost 7 bases and J lost 2, with 6 bases in between. Germline CDR1 reads SNHLY; CDR2 reads FYNNEI. The CDR3 spans 12 residues.

CDR3 amino acids: CASSLGGQGADTQYF. The CDR3 bases are TGCGCCAGCAGCTTGGGGGGACAGGGCGCAGATACGCAGTATTTT. The gene calls are TRBV5-1 and TRBJ2-3; 9 bases are shared with TRBD1. The germline V gene encodes CDR1 SGHRS and CDR2 YFSETQ. Trimming at V came to 0 bases and at J to 4 bases, leaving 3 bases not matched to a gene. The CDR3 is 15 residues long. Looking up the rest from reference TRBV5-1 and TRBJ2-3 gives the full variable domain: KAGVTQTPRYLIKTRGQQVTLSCSPISGHRSVSWYQQTPGQGLQFLFEYFSETQRNKGNFPGRFSGRQFSNSRSEMNVSTLELGDSALYLCASSLGGQGADTQYFGPGTRLTVL.

The rearrangement links TRBV4-2 to TRBJ1-5, with 9 bases identical to TRBD1. The CDR3 is made up of 15 amino acids. The V gene's germline CDR1 is LGHNA and CDR2 YNFKEQ. The V segment lost 4 bases and the J segment 9 bases; nucleotides outside the gene matches: 10. CDR3 residues: CASSLRDRDGRPQHF. DNA of the CDR3: TGTGCCAGCAGCCTCCGGGACAGGGATGGTCGGCCCCAGCATTTT.

This chain links TRBV5-1 with TRBJ2-1, with TRBD1 matching 9 bases. V shed 1 base and J 3 bases; nucleotides not matched to a gene: 8. This CDR3 is 17 amino acids long. Germline V lookup: CDR1 SGHRS, CDR2 YFSETQ. CDR3 region: CASSLFGTGNGYNEQFF. CDR3 DNA: TGCGCCAGCAGCTTGTTCGGGACAGGGAACGGCTACAATGAGCAGTTCTTC.

The chain couples TRBV5-1 to TRBJ2-7; 8 bases are a match to TRBD1. V shed 5 bases and J 7 bases; nucleotides not matched to a gene: 8. This CDR3 comprises 13 residues. The V gene's germline CDR1 is SGHRS and CDR2 YFSETQ. The CDR3 is CASRNQGAEEQYF. The CDR3 DNA is TGCGCCAGCAGGAACCAGGGGGCGGAGGAGCAGTACTTC.

The chain carries TRBV5-1 and TRBJ2-1, with 8 bases matching TRBD1. CDR3 size: 15 residues. The V gene end was trimmed by 0 bases and the J gene end by 1 base; junction bases not matched to a gene: 0. Per the germline V gene, CDR1 is SGHRS and CDR2 is YFSETQ. CDR3 coding DNA: TGCGCCAGCAGCTTGGGGACAGGGTCCTACAATGAGCAGTTCTTC. Residues: CASSLGTGSYNEQFF.

The gene calls are TRBV19 and TRBJ2-7, with D unclear. The germline V gene encodes CDR1 LNHDA and CDR2 SQIVND (reference sequence). V was pared by 2 bases and J by 2 bases, with 10 bases between. The CDR3 length is 14 residues. The CDR3 protein is CASSINYPPYEQYF. CDR3 in DNA: TGTGCCAGTAGTATAAACTACCCTCCCTACGAGCAGTACTTC.

The rearrangement joins TRBV10-2 to TRBJ1-6; D is undetermined. Deletions cut 4 bases from V and 7 bases from J, with 20 bases between. Germline lookup yields CDR1 WSHSY and CDR2 SAAADI. This CDR3 is built from 17 residues. CDR3 bases: TGCGCCAGCAGTGTGGGCAGGACTGATCCCCTAAATTCACCCCTCCACTTT. Its translation: CASSVGRTDPLNSPLHF.

The V and J genes are TRBV7-8 and TRBJ1-1; D unclear. CDR1 is SGHVS, CDR2 FQNEAQ, per germline. V dropped 1 base and J dropped 1 base, with 10 bases sitting between them. The CDR3 totals 15 residues. The CDR3 sequence is CASSLVGEGNTEAFF. As DNA, the CDR3 is TGTGCCAGCAGCTTAGTTGGGGAGGGGAACACTGAAGCTTTCTTT.

The chain employs TRBV27 and TRBJ2-5; 10 nucleotides line up with TRBD2. Unmatched junction bases numbered 9, after V lost 6 bases and J lost 5 bases. The CDR3 covers 15 residues. CDR1 is MNHEY and CDR2 is SMNVEV in the germline V gene (reference sequence). In DNA form, the CDR3 reads TGTGCCAGCAGCCTCTTGGGACTAGCGCCGGAGACCCAGTACTTC. As protein: CASSLLGLAPETQYF.

The rearrangement uses TRBV5-1 and TRBJ1-3, with unresolved D. This CDR3 region has 16 residues. Germline CDR1 SGHRS, CDR2 YFSETQ. V lost 4 bases to trimming and J lost 3 bases, with 17 bases between them. The CDR3 here is CASSRRTGVGGNTIYF. The CDR3, as DNA: TGCGCCAGCAGCAGGAGGACCGGGGTAGGTGGAAACACCATATATTTT.